The 18 T cell receptor beta chains below come from one sample, sequenced in a study of human T cells and chemical hapten exposure. TCRdb redid the calling of the RACE reads with MiXCR, one entry per CDR3 protein. The profile shows 80,000 to 95,000 distinct CDR3 sequences, approximately 12% of them singletons. Sample time point: patch test 1, 2 weeks after DPC sensitization. Regarding treatment: therapeutic diphenylcyclopropenone sensitization with weekly scalp DPC. Source: whole blood, taken in connection with sensitization to the hapten diphenylcyclopropenone (DPC). These receptors were taken from a woman aged 50 to 65 with alopecia areata. Some clones in this sample may be carry-over from other donors' samples.

The rearrangement uses TRBV2 and TRBJ2-1; D gene unclear. The CDR3 has 11 amino acids. The germline CDR1 and CDR2 sequences are SNHLY and FYNNEI. Between the trimmed V and J ends, which lost 7 bases and 7 bases, there was a span of 8 bases. The CDR3 here is CASTPLNEQFF. The CDR3 nucleotides are TGTGCCAGCACCCCCCTGAATGAGCAGTTCTTC.

This chain connects TRBV19 to TRBJ1-5; a possible D gene is TRBD1 (5 bases). The V end lost 8 bases, the J end lost 7 bases, and 18 bases lay between the germline ends. This CDR3 has 14 amino acids. Germline V gene sequence: CDR1 LNHDA, CDR2 SQIVND (reference sequence). The CDR3 bases are TGTGCCAGTTGCTCCCGGGACGGGTACCAGCCCCAGCATTTT. This gives the protein CASCSRDGYQPQHF. Supplemented by reference TRBV19 and TRBJ1-5, the full variable domain reads DGGITQSPKYLFRKEGQNVTLSCEQNLNHDAMYWYRQDPGQGLRLIYYSQIVNDFQKGDIAEGYSVSREKKESFPLTVTSAQKNPTAFYLCASCSRDGYQPQHFGDGTRLSIL.

This clonotype has a count of ten or more. The chain combines TRBV2 with TRBJ1-1, with D possibly TRBD1 on 5 matching bases. The CDR3 extends over 15 amino acids. V lost 0 bases to trimming and J lost 6 bases, with 14 bases between them. CDR1 is SNHLY and CDR2 is FYNNEI in the germline V gene. This CDR3 reads CASSEARRGPPEAFF. CDR3 DNA sequence: TGTGCCAGCAGTGAAGCGAGGAGGGGACCGCCTGAAGCTTTCTTT.

The rearrangement links TRBV18 to TRBJ2-1; D possibly matches TRBD1 or TRBD2 (5 bases each). This CDR3 spans 14 amino acids. The germline V gene encodes CDR1 KGHSH and CDR2 LQKENI. V lost 2 bases and J lost 7, with 12 bases in between. Here the CDR3 DNA reads TGTGCCAGCTCACCAGGAACAGGCGGGAATGAGCAGTTCTTC. Translated: CASSPGTGGNEQFF.

This clonotype appeared many times. V is TRBV6-2 or TRBV6-3 and J is TRBJ1-5; no clear D gene. CDR3 size: 14 residues. CDR1 MNHEY and CDR2 SVGEGT come from the germline V gene. Between the trimmed V and J ends, which lost 0 bases and 4 bases, there was a span of 7 bases. CDR3 protein: CASSYSGQNQPQHF. Written as DNA, the CDR3 is TGTGCCAGCAGTTACTCTGGGCAAAATCAGCCCCAGCATTTT.

In this sample, this clonotype turned up a few times. The chain employs TRBV24-1 and TRBJ2-2, with D unresolved. Trimming removed 5 bases at V and 7 bases at J, with 10 bases between. The CDR3 loop spans 13 amino acids. Germline CDR1 and CDR2: KGHDR and SFDVKD. DNA for the CDR3: TGTGCCACCAGTGTACAAGGAATCGGGGAGCTGTTTTTT. It translates to CATSVQGIGELFF.

This clonotype was seen ten or more times. The chain carries TRBV11-2 and TRBJ2-5; TRBD2 aligns across 12 bases. CDR3 length equals 15 residues. CDR1 SGHAT and CDR2 FQNNGV come from the germline V gene. V shed 10 bases and J 0 bases; nucleotides not matched to a gene: 6. The CDR3: CATKRLAGDQETQYF. For the CDR3, the DNA is TGTGCCACCAAACGACTAGCGGGGGACCAAGAGACCCAGTACTTC.

This clonotype has just a few counts. This chain connects TRBV12-3 or TRBV12-4 to TRBJ2-5, with D perhaps matching TRBD2 (7 bases). Trimming removed 3 bases at V and 4 bases at J, with 9 bases between. CDR3 length: 13 residues. CDR3 region: CASSFGGAETQYF. For the CDR3, the DNA is TGTGCCAGCAGTTTTGGGGGGGCAGAGACCCAGTACTTC.

The CDR3 loop reads CASSTSSGRTDTQYF. CDR3 nucleotides: TGCGCCAGCAGTACCTCTAGCGGGCGGACAGATACGCAGTATTTT. V gene TRBV10-1 combines with J gene TRBJ2-3; 8 nucleotides match TRBD2. CDR3 length equals 15 residues. V shed 5 bases, J shed 3 bases, and the junction held 7 bases outside the gene matches. The germline V gene has CDR1 WNHNN and CDR2 SYGVQD (reference sequence).

V gene TRBV29-1 combines with J gene TRBJ1-1; D perhaps matches TRBD1 (5 bases). This CDR3 contains 16 residues. CDR1 SQVTM and CDR2 ANQGSEA come from the germline V gene. Trimming stripped 7 bases from V and 0 bases from J, with 21 bases between. In DNA form, the CDR3 reads TGCAGCGCTGCCACCCTGACAGCGGACTTGAACACTGAAGCTTTCTTT. Its translation: CSAATLTADLNTEAFF.

This clonotype was counted ten times or more. The J gene is TRBJ2-7, the V gene TRBV7-6, with TRBD2 as a possible D gene (6 bases). CDR3 size: 16 residues. V was trimmed by 1 base and J by 5 bases, leaving 18 bases between them. Germline CDR1 is SGHVS and CDR2 is FNYEAQ. The CDR3 DNA follows: TGTGCCAGCAGCTTAGGCGGTTCGGGAGTAGGCAACGAGCAGTACTTC. This codes for CASSLGGSGVGNEQYF.

The chain recombines TRBV20-1 with TRBJ1-4; 10 bases line up with TRBD1. This CDR3 spans 15 amino acids. V lost 0 bases, J lost 7 bases, and 5 bases stayed unmatched. Germline V gives CDR1 DFQATT, CDR2 SNEGSKA (reference sequence). CDR3 DNA: TGCAGTGCTAGAGAGGGACAGGGGCGGGGTGAAAAACTGTTTTTT. Amino acid sequence: CSAREGQGRGEKLFF.

The V call is TRBV7-2, the J call TRBJ2-7, with 7 bases matching TRBD1. The CDR3 length is 14 residues. Germline V gene lookup returns CDR1 SGHTA and CDR2 FQGNSA. V lost 4 bases, J lost 1 base, and 4 bases stayed unmatched. The CDR3 DNA is TGTGCCAGCAGCTCCGGGACAGAGTCCTACGAGCAGTACTTC. Its protein product is CASSSGTESYEQYF.

This clonotype was observed many times. V is TRBV7-9 and J is TRBJ2-7; 9 bases match TRBD2. CDR1 is SEHNR, CDR2 FQNEAQ, per germline (reference sequence). V lost 6 bases and J lost 4; bases outside the gene matches: 10. The CDR3 contains 15 residues. The CDR3 region is CASSYPGLAVYEQYF. The CDR3 DNA sequence: TGTGCCAGCAGTTATCCGGGACTAGCAGTATACGAGCAGTACTTC.

This clonotype came up many times. The chain carries TRBV6-2 or TRBV6-3 and TRBJ1-4; D remains unclear. The CDR3 has 13 residues. Trimming took off 5 bases at V and 4 bases at J, with 8 bases between the two ends. The V gene's germline CDR1 is MNHEY and CDR2 SVGEGT. CDR3 sequence: CASSLAYNEKLFF. CDR3 in DNA: TGTGCCAGCAGTCTCGCCTATAATGAAAAACTGTTTTTT.

This clonotype was detected ten times or more. The V call is TRBV6-2 or TRBV6-3, the J call TRBJ1-5, with a weak D call TRBD1 (5 bases). This CDR3 spans 15 amino acids. The V end lost 6 bases, the J end lost 0 bases, and 12 bases lay between the germline ends. Germline V lookup: CDR1 MNHEY, CDR2 SVGEGT. DNA for the CDR3: TGTGCCAGCAGCGACACAGGACATAGCAATCAGCCCCAGCATTTT. Amino acids: CASSDTGHSNQPQHF.

This clonotype appeared many times. The chain combines TRBV29-1 with TRBJ2-1, with 13 bases aligning to TRBD2. There are 13 residues in the CDR3. Germline values: CDR1 SQVTM, CDR2 ANQGSEA. V dropped 6 bases and J dropped 7; count of bases not matched to a gene: 3. The CDR3 here is CSVPGLAGNEQFF. The CDR3 DNA follows: TGCAGCGTCCCGGGACTAGCGGGAAATGAGCAGTTCTTC.

This clonotype was counted only a few times. The chain's CDR3 is CASSTGTEISEQYF. CDR3 bases: TGTGCCAGCTCAACCGGGACAGAGATATCCGAGCAGTACTTC. The chain uses TRBV18 and TRBJ2-7; 7 nucleotides line up with TRBD1. Germline CDR1 reads KGHSH; CDR2 reads LQKENI. This CDR3 has 14 amino acids. After removal of 5 bases from V and 6 bases from J, the junction contained 10 bases not matched to a gene.